The next 3 T cell receptor beta chains were all read from a single sample in a study of T-cell reconstitution after alpha-beta-depleted transplantation in children. As it was prepared, the TCRbeta library received unique molecular identifiers. MiXCR, applied by TCRdb to the PCR reads, yields one record per CDR3 protein. The sample records more than 400,000 distinct CDR3 sequences, 43% being singletons. This sample comprised PBMCs, obtained before TCRalphabeta/CD19-depleted stem cell transplant. The receptors stem from a girl aged 2 to 10 with aplastic anemia, due to receive a stem cell transplant.

This rearrangement joins TRBV7-2 to TRBJ1-1; 8 bases line up with TRBD1. With 2 bases clipped from V and 5 bases from J, the junction kept 4 bases outside the gene matches. Germline lookup yields CDR1 SGHTA and CDR2 FQGNSA. The CDR3 runs 14 residues. The CDR3 loop is CASSLRQGQTEAFF. The CDR3 region has the DNA TGTGCCAGCAGCTTACGACAGGGGCAGACTGAAGCTTTCTTT.

This clonotype was counted a few times. J is TRBJ2-2 and V is TRBV4-3; D unresolved. This CDR3 has 13 residues. CDR1 and CDR2 (germline): LGHNA, YSLEER. V was pared by 0 bases and J by 7 bases, with 6 bases between. The CDR3 DNA is TGCGCCAGCAGCCAAGAAGCCGTCGGGGAGCTGTTTTTT. Its translation: CASSQEAVGELFF.

The chain recombines TRBV27 with TRBJ2-3; D remains ambiguous. CDR1 is MNHEY, CDR2 SMNVEV, per germline (reference sequence). The CDR3 extends over 15 amino acids. V was shortened by 3 bases and J by 4 bases, with 14 bases between the two germline ends. The chain's CDR3 is CASSFTPARPDTQYF. The DNA of the CDR3 is TGTGCCAGCAGTTTCACCCCAGCGCGTCCAGATACGCAGTATTTT.